This T cell receptor (beta chain) was found in a study of blood T cell repertoires in COVID-19. Produced via immunoSEQ multiplex PCR; TCRdb's table is partial and in-frame only. The sample yields about 220,000 clones, around 84% seen once. Germline CDR1 reads PRHDT; CDR2 reads FYEKMQ (reference sequence). J gave up 9 bases and V 5 bases, and 5 bases lay outside the gene matches. The CDR3 contains 13 residues. This chain connects TRBV13 to TRBJ2-1; the match to TRBD2 covers 9 bases. The receptor was isolated from a man over 45 who had recovered from COVID-19. Material: peripheral blood. The CDR3 DNA follows: TGTGCCAGCAGCCGGACTAGCGTTGGTGAGCAGTTCTTC. Its translation: CASSRTSVGEQFF.